Below are 30 T cell receptor beta chains sequenced from a single sample in a study of T cell responses to AZD1222 COVID-19 vaccine. TCRdb's table, derived via immunoSEQ multiplex PCR, lists solely in-frame clones and lacks some. The data show about 100,000 clones, approximately 90% seen once. The specimen comprised peripheral blood, sampled on day 0 of AZD1222 vaccination. These receptors all come from an adult in good health.

The chain couples TRBV7-8 to TRBJ1-5; D may be TRBD1 (6 bases). V lost 6 bases and J 6 bases, leaving 15 bases between the germline ends. Per the germline V gene, CDR1 is SGHVS and CDR2 is FQNEAQ. The CDR3 spans 14 residues. The chain's CDR3 is CASRGAGQGQPQHF. The DNA for the CDR3 is TGTGCCAGCAGGGGGGCAGGGCAGGGTCAGCCCCAGCATTTT.

The rearrangement uses TRBV27 and TRBJ2-7; TRBD1 matches 7 bases. The J segment lost 9 bases and the V segment lost 4 bases, leaving 9 bases of the junction unmatched. This CDR3 comprises 13 residues. Per germline, CDR1 MNHEY and CDR2 SMNVEV (reference sequence). Here the CDR3 reads CASSSHRGTGQYF. CDR3 nucleotide sequence: TGTGCCAGCAGTTCGCACAGGGGTACGGGGCAGTACTTC.

The V call is TRBV6-5, the J call TRBJ2-7; a possible D gene is TRBD1 (7 bases). V lost 3 bases to trimming and J lost 3 bases, with 18 bases between them. The CDR3 is made up of 16 amino acids. Per the germline V gene, CDR1 is MNHEY and CDR2 is SVGAGI. The CDR3 sequence is CASSYRRRDSYYEQYF. In nucleotides, the CDR3 is TGTGCCAGCAGTTATCGCCGGCGGGACAGTTACTACGAGCAGTACTTC.

As regards this clone: Other DNA variants within this sample encode the same CDR3. The V call is TRBV7-9, the J call TRBJ1-5, with unresolved D. The CDR3 sequence is 12 residues long. Germline V lookup: CDR1 SEHNR, CDR2 FQNEAQ (reference sequence). V dropped 5 bases and J dropped 3 bases, with 5 bases sitting between them. The CDR3 loop reads CASSLDNQPQHF. DNA of the CDR3: TGTGCCAGCAGCCTGGACAATCAGCCCCAGCATTTT.

The J gene is TRBJ2-3, the V gene TRBV7-3; D gene unclear. The CDR3 runs 14 residues. CDR1 and CDR2 (germline): SGHTA, FQGTGA. Trimming shortened V by 3 bases and J by 2 bases, and 9 bases separated the two germline ends. The CDR3 sequence is CASSFGLVTDTQYF. The CDR3 DNA reads TGTGCCAGCAGCTTTGGGCTAGTCACAGATACGCAGTATTTT.

The chain employs TRBV7-2 and TRBJ2-2, with 11 bases aligning to TRBD2. V dropped 3 bases and J dropped 1; count of bases not matched to a gene: 10. Germline V gene sequence: CDR1 SGHTA, CDR2 FQGNSA. This CDR3 comprises 19 residues. DNA for the CDR3: TGTGCCAGCAGCTTCCCGCCTCTGACTAGCGGGATGAACACCGGGGAGCTGTTTTTT. Translated: CASSFPPLTSGMNTGELFF.

The V gene is TRBV10-3, the J gene TRBJ2-7, with 9 positions matching TRBD2. V lost 10 bases, J lost 4 bases, and 8 bases stayed unmatched. The CDR3 is made up of 13 amino acids. The germline V gene has CDR1 ENHRY and CDR2 SYGVKD. The CDR3 here is CATTGTSSYEQYF. The CDR3 bases are TGTGCCACCACCGGGACTAGCTCGTACGAGCAGTACTTC.

V usage is TRBV28 and J usage is TRBJ1-5; D is possibly TRBD1 (5 bases). V shed 6 bases and J shed 1 base, with 13 bases lying between them. The CDR3 is made up of 15 amino acids. Germline CDR1 MDHEN, CDR2 SYDVKM. CDR3 loop: CASRPFKGSNQPQHF. As DNA, the CDR3 is TGTGCCAGCAGGCCCTTTAAGGGGAGCAATCAGCCCCAGCATTTT.

The CDR3 DNA is TGCGCCAGCAGCCCCGGGACGGACGGCTTAAAGCAGTACTTC. Its protein is CASSPGTDGLKQYF. V usage is TRBV5-1 and J usage is TRBJ2-7; the D gene could be TRBD1 or TRBD2 (5 bases each). CDR3 length: 14 residues. Germline CDR1 SGHRS, CDR2 YFSETQ. The V and J ends lost 4 bases and 8 bases respectively, with 19 bases between them. The full variable domain, rest sourced from reference TRBV5-1 and TRBJ2-7, is KAGVTQTPRYLIKTRGQQVTLSCSPISGHRSVSWYQQTPGQGLQFLFEYFSETQRNKGNFPGRFSGRQFSNSRSEMNVSTLELGDSALYLCASSPGTDGLKQYFGPGTRLTVT.

The gene calls are TRBV7-6 and TRBJ2-5; D may be TRBD1 (6 bases). The germline gives CDR1 SGHVS, CDR2 FNYEAQ. The CDR3 spans 13 residues. V was clipped by 4 bases and J by 4 bases, with 10 bases between them. CDR3 in amino acids: CASSSNRVETQYF. CDR3 DNA sequence: TGTGCCAGCAGCTCCAACAGGGTAGAGACCCAGTACTTC.

The V gene is TRBV10-3, the J gene TRBJ2-5, with D possibly TRBD2 on 5 matching bases. This CDR3 region has 15 residues. Germline V gene data show CDR1 as ENHRY and CDR2 as SYGVKD. V lost 2 bases to trimming and J lost 1 base, with 11 bases between them. CDR3 sequence (DNA): TGTGCCATCAGTGAGGGGAGCGGAAGCCAAGAGACCCAGTACTTC. This codes for CAISEGSGSQETQYF.

This clone was found a few times. The gene calls are TRBV18 and TRBJ2-3; D possibly matches TRBD1 or TRBD2 (5 bases each). Germline V gene sequence: CDR1 KGHSH, CDR2 LQKENI. This CDR3 is built from 13 residues. Trimming stripped 2 bases from V and 4 bases from J, with 7 bases between. CDR3 DNA sequence: TGTGCCAGCTCACCAGGGGGTGCAGATACGCAGTATTTT. Translating gives CASSPGGADTQYF.

The chain carries TRBV4-3 and TRBJ2-2, with a tentative D call TRBD2 (5 bases). The V gene lost 0 bases and the J gene lost 7 bases, with 9 bases spanning the gap. CDR1 is LGHNA and CDR2 is YSLEER in the germline V gene. This CDR3 comprises 14 residues. CDR3 region: CASSQDGRVGELFF. The CDR3 coding sequence is TGCGCCAGCAGCCAAGATGGGCGGGTCGGGGAGCTGTTTTTT.

The CDR3 is CASKGTGYSPLHF. CDR3 coding DNA: TGTGCCAGCAAGGGGACAGGTTATTCACCCCTCCACTTT. The rearrangement joins TRBV27 to TRBJ1-6; 8 bases line up with TRBD1. Unmatched junction bases numbered 4, after V lost 7 bases and J lost 8 bases. Germline V gene lookup returns CDR1 MNHEY and CDR2 SMNVEV (reference sequence). This CDR3 comprises 13 residues.

This clone appeared a single time. The chain links TRBV27 to TRBJ2-7, with D perhaps TRBD1 or TRBD2 (5 bases each). This CDR3 spans 14 amino acids. The V end lost 5 bases, the J end lost 1 base, and 12 bases lay between the germline ends. Germline V gene data show CDR1 as MNHEY and CDR2 as SMNVEV (reference sequence). CDR3: CASSRQGPSYEQYF. CDR3 in DNA: TGTGCCAGCAGTAGGCAGGGACCTTCCTACGAGCAGTACTTC.

This clone was recorded only once. This specimen includes other DNA sequences encoding the same CDR3. The genes are TRBV20-1 and TRBJ2-7; D is unclear. This CDR3 comprises 11 residues. Germline assignment: CDR1 DFQATT and CDR2 SNEGSKA (reference sequence). With 7 bases removed from V and 1 base from J, the gap between germline ends came to 8 bases. CDR3 amino acids: CSVQASYEQYF. The CDR3 DNA reads as TGCAGTGTGCAGGCATCCTACGAGCAGTACTTC.

CDR3 region: CASSQLGIYQPQHF. As DNA, the CDR3 is TGCGCCAGCAGCCAACTAGGGATATATCAGCCCCAGCATTTT. The chain employs TRBV4-1 and TRBJ1-5; D is undetermined. The CDR3 extends over 14 amino acids. Between the trimmed V and J ends, which lost 2 bases and 5 bases, there was a span of 10 bases. The germline CDR1 and CDR2 sequences are MGHRA and YSYEKL.

This clone occurred once. The identical CDR3 is also encoded by other nucleotide sequences in the sample. The rearrangement uses TRBV3-1 (or the pseudogene TRBV3-2) and TRBJ1-5; the D is unclear. This CDR3 spans 12 amino acids. The V end was cut by 1 base, the J end by 7 bases, with 5 bases between. CDR1 is LGHDT, CDR2 YNNKEL, per germline (reference sequence). CDR3 in amino acids: CASSQGGQPQHF. As DNA, the CDR3 is TGTGCCAGCAGCCAAGGGGGACAGCCCCAGCATTTT.

This chain uses TRBV2 with TRBJ1-4; 8 bases are shared with TRBD1. V lost 2 bases, J lost 8 bases, and 1 base stayed unmatched. Germline loops: CDR1 SNHLY, CDR2 FYNNEI. The CDR3 spans 13 residues. The CDR3 spells CASSETGGEKLFF. CDR3 nucleotides: TGTGCCAGCAGTGAAACAGGGGGGGAAAAACTGTTTTTT.

This clone has only one observation. The chain joins TRBV7-9 to TRBJ2-3; TRBD1 agrees at 10 bases. Germline V gene lookup returns CDR1 SEHNR and CDR2 FQNEAQ (reference sequence). The CDR3 has 15 amino acids. V shed 5 bases and J 6 bases; nucleotides not matched to a gene: 8. Written as DNA, the CDR3 is TGTGCCAGCAGCCCCCGGGACAGGGGCCTGGATACGCAGTATTTT. Amino acids: CASSPRDRGLDTQYF.

This clone has more than one count but fewer than ten. This chain connects TRBV5-6 to TRBJ2-5, with 11 positions matching TRBD1. V was pared by 2 bases and J by 5 bases, with 5 bases of the junction left unmatched. This CDR3 is built from 15 residues. The V gene's germline CDR1 is SGHDT and CDR2 YYEEEE. The CDR3, as DNA: TGTGCCAGCAGCTTCCCCGGGACAGGGGGTGAGACCCAGTACTTC. Its translation: CASSFPGTGGETQYF.

This chain connects TRBV10-3 to TRBJ1-2; maybe TRBD1 (6 bases). Germline V gene data show CDR1 as ENHRY and CDR2 as SYGVKD. V gave up 3 bases and J gave up 7 bases, with 9 bases separating them. This CDR3 comprises 12 residues. In DNA, the CDR3 is TGTGCCATCAGTGATACAGGGTTTGGCTACACCTTC. Amino acid sequence: CAISDTGFGYTF.

Here the CDR3 DNA reads TGCGCCAGCAGCCCCGGGGGGGGGTTTGGGAACACTGAAGCTTTCTTT. Protein: CASSPGGGFGNTEAFF. The V call is TRBV5-1, the J call TRBJ1-1, with a tentative D call TRBD1 (5 bases). Between the trimmed V and J ends, which lost 4 bases and 1 base, there was a span of 17 bases. CDR1 and CDR2 from the germline V gene are SGHRS and YFSETQ. This CDR3 contains 16 residues.

CDR3 in DNA: TGTGCCAGCAGCGAGGAGCCCTGGGGAGAGACCCAGTACTTC. Its protein is CASSEEPWGETQYF. The chain employs TRBV9 and TRBJ2-5; D remains ambiguous. The CDR3 has 14 residues. Germline loops: CDR1 SGDLS, CDR2 YYNGEE. V was shortened by 3 bases and J by 4 bases, with 13 bases between the two germline ends.

The chain joins TRBV5-6 to TRBJ2-7; no clear D gene. Trimming shortened V by 5 bases and J by 2 bases, and 11 bases separated the two germline ends. Germline CDR1 SGHDT, CDR2 YYEEEE. The CDR3 is made up of 13 amino acids. The CDR3 region is CASRRYGAYEQYF. CDR3 nucleotide sequence: TGTGCCAGCAGACGATATGGGGCCTACGAGCAGTACTTC.

This chain links TRBV5-6 with TRBJ2-5; D is uncertain. V was cut by 4 bases and J by 4 bases, with 11 bases left in between. CDR3 length: 13 residues. The germline gives CDR1 SGHDT, CDR2 YYEEEE. The CDR3 here is CASSRSSRETQYF. Written as DNA, the CDR3 is TGTGCCAGCAGCCGCAGTTCTAGAGAGACCCAGTACTTC.

This clone is a singleton in its sample. J is TRBJ2-1 and V is TRBV7-3; maybe TRBD2 (5 bases). Germline V lookup: CDR1 SGHTA, CDR2 FQGTGA. V dropped 4 bases and J dropped 9 bases, with 13 bases sitting between them. This CDR3 region has 13 residues. The CDR3: CASSYGREGEQFF. The CDR3 DNA sequence: TGTGCCAGCAGCTACGGGCGAGAGGGTGAGCAGTTCTTC.

The chain carries TRBV6-4 and TRBJ1-4, with D unclear. Germline-derived CDR1 and CDR2 are MRHNA and SNTAGT. This CDR3 contains 14 residues. V shed 8 bases and J shed 0 bases, with 10 bases lying between them. CDR3 region: CASYPDATNEKLFF. The CDR3 DNA reads as TGTGCCAGCTACCCAGATGCAACTAATGAAAAACTGTTTTTT.

V gene TRBV5-1 combines with J gene TRBJ2-1; the match to TRBD1 covers 7 bases. The V gene's germline CDR1 is SGHRS and CDR2 YFSETQ. The CDR3 consists of 15 residues. V lost 0 bases, J lost 4 bases, and 4 bases stayed unmatched. In DNA form, the CDR3 reads TGCGCCAGCAGCTTGGGGACAGGTCGTTACAATGAGCAGTTCTTC. Translation: CASSLGTGRYNEQFF.

V and J are TRBV6-2 or TRBV6-3 and TRBJ2-1; TRBD2 is a possible D gene (5 bases). The V and J ends lost 6 bases and 1 base respectively, with 13 bases between them. This CDR3 contains 15 residues. Germline V CDR1 and CDR2: MNHEY, SVGEGT. The CDR3 nucleotides are TGTGCCAGCAGCCCCCTCGGCGGGTCCTACAATGAGCAGTTCTTC. It translates to CASSPLGGSYNEQFF.